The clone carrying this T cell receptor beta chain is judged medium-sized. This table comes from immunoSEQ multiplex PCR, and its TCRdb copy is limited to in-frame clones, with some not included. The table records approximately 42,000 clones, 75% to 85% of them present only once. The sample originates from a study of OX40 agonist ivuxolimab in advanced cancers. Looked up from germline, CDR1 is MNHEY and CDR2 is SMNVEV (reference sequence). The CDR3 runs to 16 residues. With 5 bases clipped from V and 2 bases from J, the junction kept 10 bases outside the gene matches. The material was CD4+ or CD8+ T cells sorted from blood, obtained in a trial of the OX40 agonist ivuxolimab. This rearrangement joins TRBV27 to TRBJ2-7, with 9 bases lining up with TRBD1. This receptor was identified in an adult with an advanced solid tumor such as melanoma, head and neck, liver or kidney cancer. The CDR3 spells CASSVVGGQGTYEQYF. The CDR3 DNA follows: TGTGCCAGCAGTGTTGTGGGCGGACAGGGGACCTACGAGCAGTACTTC.